This T cell receptor beta chain was found in a study of T cells in women clearing cervical HPV infection. A note on this clone: Its specificity is not known. Relative to the germline gene, one junction end is altered; a read error may explain this. The read ends 3 residues shy of where the CDR3 ends; the end is completed using the germline J gene.

TCR beta CDR3 amplified by multiplex PCR from approximately 1,100 ng genomic DNA. Some clones are missing from TCRdb's copy, which holds only in-frame ones; the method was immunoSEQ multiplex PCR. Its clone listing holds fewer than 35,000 clones. Whole-study results and caveats: Richness plus V gene abundances separated cases from controls with AUC roughly 0.88. Cases carried less TRBV6-7 than controls: roughly 0.12% versus 0.17%. Effector/memory and HPV-specific T cells were not isolated, and association timing is unknown.

Germline CDR1 reads SSHAT; CDR2 reads FNYEAQ (reference sequence). The CDR3 runs to 13 residues. This clonotype was sampled from a woman between 18 and 75 years old with a cervical HPV16 infection that either progressed to CIN3+ or cleared (not recorded which). The chain links TRBV7-7 to TRBJ1-1; D not resolved. Sequenced: blood buffy coat. This chain's CDR3 is CASSSSPNTEAFF. The CDR3 DNA, read in part, is TGTGCTAGCAGCTCTTCCCCGAACACTGAA.